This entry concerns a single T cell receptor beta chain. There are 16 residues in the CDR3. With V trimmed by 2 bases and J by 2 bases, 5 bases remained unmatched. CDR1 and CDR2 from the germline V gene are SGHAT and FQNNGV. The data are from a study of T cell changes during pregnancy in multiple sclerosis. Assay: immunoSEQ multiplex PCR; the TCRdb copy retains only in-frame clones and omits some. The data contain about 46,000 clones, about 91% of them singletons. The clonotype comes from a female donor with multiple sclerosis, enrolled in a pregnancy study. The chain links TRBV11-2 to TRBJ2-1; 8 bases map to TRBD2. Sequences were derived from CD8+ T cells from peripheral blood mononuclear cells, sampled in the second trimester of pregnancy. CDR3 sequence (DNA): TGTGCCAGCAGCTTACGCCTAGCGGGCCCCTACAATGAGCAGTTCTTC. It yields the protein CASSLRLAGPYNEQFF.